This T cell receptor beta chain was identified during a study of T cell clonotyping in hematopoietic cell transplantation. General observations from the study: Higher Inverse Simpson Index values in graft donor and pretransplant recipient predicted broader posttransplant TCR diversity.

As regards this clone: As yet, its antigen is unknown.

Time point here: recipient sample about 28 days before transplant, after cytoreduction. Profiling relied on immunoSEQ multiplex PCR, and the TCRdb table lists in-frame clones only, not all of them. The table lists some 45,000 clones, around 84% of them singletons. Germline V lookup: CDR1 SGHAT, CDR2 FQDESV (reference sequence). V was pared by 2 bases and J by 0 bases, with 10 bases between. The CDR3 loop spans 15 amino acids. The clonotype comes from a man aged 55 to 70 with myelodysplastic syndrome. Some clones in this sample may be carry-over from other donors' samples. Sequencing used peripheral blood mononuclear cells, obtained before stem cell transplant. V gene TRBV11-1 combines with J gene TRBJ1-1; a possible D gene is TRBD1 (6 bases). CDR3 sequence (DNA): TGTGCCAGCAGCTTAATACAGGGTCTGAACACTGAAGCTTTCTTT. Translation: CASSLIQGLNTEAFF.